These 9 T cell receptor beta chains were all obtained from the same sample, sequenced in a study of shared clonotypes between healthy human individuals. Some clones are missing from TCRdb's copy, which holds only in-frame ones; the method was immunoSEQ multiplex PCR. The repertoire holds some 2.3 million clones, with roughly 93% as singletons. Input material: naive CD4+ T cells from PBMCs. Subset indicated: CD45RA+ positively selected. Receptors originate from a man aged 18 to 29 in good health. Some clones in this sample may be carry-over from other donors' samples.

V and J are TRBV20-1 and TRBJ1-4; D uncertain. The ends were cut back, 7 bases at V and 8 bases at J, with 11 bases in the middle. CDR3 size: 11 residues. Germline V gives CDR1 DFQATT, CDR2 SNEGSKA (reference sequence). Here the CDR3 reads CSVPRGEKLFF. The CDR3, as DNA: TGCAGTGTCCCGCGGGGAGAAAAACTGTTTTTT.

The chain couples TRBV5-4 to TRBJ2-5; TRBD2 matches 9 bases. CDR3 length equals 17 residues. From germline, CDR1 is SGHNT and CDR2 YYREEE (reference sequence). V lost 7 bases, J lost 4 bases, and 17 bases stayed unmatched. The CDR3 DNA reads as TGTGCCAGCTCCACCGGGACTAGCCGTGGGGCCCGAGAGACCCAGTACTTC. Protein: CASSTGTSRGARETQYF.

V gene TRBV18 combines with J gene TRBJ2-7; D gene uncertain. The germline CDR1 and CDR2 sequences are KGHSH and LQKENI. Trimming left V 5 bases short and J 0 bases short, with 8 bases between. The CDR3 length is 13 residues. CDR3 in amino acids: CASSGRSSYEQYF. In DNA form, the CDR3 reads TGTGCCAGCTCAGGGCGTAGCTCCTACGAGCAGTACTTC.

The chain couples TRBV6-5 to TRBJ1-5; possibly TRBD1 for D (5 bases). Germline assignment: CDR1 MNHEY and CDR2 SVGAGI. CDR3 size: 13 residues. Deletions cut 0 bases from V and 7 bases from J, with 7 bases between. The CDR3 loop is CASSYSWGQPQHF. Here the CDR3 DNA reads TGTGCCAGCAGTTACTCCTGGGGGCAGCCCCAGCATTTT.

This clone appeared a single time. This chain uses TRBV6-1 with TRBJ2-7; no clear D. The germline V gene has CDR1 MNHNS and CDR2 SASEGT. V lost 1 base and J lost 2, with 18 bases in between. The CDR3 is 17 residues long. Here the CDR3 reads CASSEELPNGGTYEQYF. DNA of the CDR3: TGTGCCAGCAGTGAAGAGCTTCCCAATGGTGGAACCTACGAGCAGTACTTC.

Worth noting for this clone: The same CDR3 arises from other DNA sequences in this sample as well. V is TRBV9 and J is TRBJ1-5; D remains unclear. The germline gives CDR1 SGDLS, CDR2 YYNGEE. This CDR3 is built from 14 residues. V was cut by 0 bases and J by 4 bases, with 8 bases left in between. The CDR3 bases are TGTGCCAGCAGCGTAGATGGTGGAAATCAGCCCCAGCATTTT. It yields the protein CASSVDGGNQPQHF.

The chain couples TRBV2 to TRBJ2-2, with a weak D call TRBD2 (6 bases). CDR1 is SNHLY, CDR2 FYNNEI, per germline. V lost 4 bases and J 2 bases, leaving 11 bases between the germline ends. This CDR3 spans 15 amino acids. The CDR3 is CASSGKGLNTGELFF. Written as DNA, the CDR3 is TGTGCCAGCAGTGGGAAGGGACTTAACACCGGGGAGCTGTTTTTT.

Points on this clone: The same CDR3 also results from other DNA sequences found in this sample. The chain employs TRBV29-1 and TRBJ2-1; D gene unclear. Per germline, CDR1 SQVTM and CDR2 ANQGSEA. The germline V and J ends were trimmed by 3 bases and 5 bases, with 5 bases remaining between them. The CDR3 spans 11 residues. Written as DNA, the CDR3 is TGCAGCGTTGAGGGGAACAATGAGCAGTTCTTC. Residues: CSVEGNNEQFF.

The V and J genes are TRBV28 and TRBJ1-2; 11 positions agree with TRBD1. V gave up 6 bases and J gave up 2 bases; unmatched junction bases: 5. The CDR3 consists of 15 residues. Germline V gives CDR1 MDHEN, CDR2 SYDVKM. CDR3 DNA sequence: TGTGCCAGCAGAGGGACAGGGGGGAACAACTATGGCTACACCTTC. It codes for CASRGTGGNNYGYTF.